This T cell receptor beta chain emerged from a study of blood T cell repertoires in COVID-19. Study-level information: There were acute and convalescent COVID-19 samples, and they came from the United States, Italy and Spain. PBMCs, B-cell-depleted T cells, or T cells were the source of the cDNA or gDNA that made up the material.

The J segment lost 1 base and the V segment lost 2 bases, leaving 4 bases of the junction unmatched. Germline V gene data show CDR1 as GTSNPN and CDR2 as SVGIG (reference sequence). The CDR3 loop spans 15 amino acids. TCRdb's table, derived via immunoSEQ multiplex PCR, lists solely in-frame clones and lacks some. Seen here are approximately 180,000 clones, roughly 82% observed once, and the top ten hold roughly 8.1%. V and J are TRBV30 and TRBJ1-4, with TRBD1 identical over 7 bases. Material: peripheral blood. This TCR was recovered from a woman in her sixties or seventies with acute or convalescent COVID-19. This CDR3 reads CAWSPRTGTNEKLFF. For the CDR3, the DNA is TGTGCCTGGAGTCCTCGGACAGGAACTAATGAAAAACTGTTTTTT.